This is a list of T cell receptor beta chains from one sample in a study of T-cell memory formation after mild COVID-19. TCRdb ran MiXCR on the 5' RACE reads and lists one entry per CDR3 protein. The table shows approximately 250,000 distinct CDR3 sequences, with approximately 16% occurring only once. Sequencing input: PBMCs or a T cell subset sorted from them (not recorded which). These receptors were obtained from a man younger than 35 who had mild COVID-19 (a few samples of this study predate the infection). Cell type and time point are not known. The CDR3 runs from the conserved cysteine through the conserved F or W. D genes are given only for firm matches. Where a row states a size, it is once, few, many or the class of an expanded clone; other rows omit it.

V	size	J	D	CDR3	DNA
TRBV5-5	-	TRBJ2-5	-	CASSGLLETQYF	TGTGCCAGCTCAGGGCTGTTAGAGACCCAGTACTTC
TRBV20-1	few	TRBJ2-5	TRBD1	CSAVQGSQETQYF	TGCAGTGCAGTACAGGGGTCCCAAGAGACCCAGTACTTC
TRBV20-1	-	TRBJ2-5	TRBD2	CSASRLSSGLQETQYF	TGCAGTGCTAGCCGCCTTTCTAGCGGACTACAAGAGACCCAGTACTTC
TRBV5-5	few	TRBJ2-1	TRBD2	CASSLELAAPYNEQFF	TGTGCCAGCAGCTTGGAACTAGCGGCCCCCTACAATGAGCAGTTCTTC
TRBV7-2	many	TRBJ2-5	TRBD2	CASSLALLAGGGWETQYF	TGTGCCAGCAGCTTAGCGCTTCTAGCGGGGGGAGGTTGGGAGACCCAGTACTTC
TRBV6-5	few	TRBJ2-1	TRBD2	CASSSPGERGGNEQFF	TGTGCCAGCAGTTCCCCCGGGGAGCGGGGGGGAAATGAGCAGTTCTTC
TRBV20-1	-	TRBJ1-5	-	CSAQDRKRLGQPQHF	TGCAGTGCCCAAGACAGGAAGAGGTTGGGGCAGCCCCAGCATTTT
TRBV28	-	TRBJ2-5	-	CASSFLGILRETQYF	TGTGCCAGCAGTTTCCTGGGCATTCTAAGGGAGACCCAGTACTTC
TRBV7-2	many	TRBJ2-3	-	CASSPALVYADTQYF	TGTGCCAGCAGCCCAGCTCTCGTGTATGCAGATACGCAGTATTTT
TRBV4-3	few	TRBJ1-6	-	CASSPDRSSPLHF	TGCGCCAGCAGCCCAGACCGGAGTTCACCCCTCCACTTT
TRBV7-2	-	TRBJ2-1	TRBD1	CASSQDRGRNEQFF	TGTGCCAGCAGCCAGGACAGGGGCCGGAATGAGCAGTTCTTC
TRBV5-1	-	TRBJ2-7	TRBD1	CASSPDRVEQYF	TGCGCCAGCAGCCCTGACAGGGTCGAGCAGTACTTC
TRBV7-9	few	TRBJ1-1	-	CASSLNAGETEAFF	TGTGCCAGCAGCTTAAACGCCGGGGAAACTGAAGCTTTCTTT
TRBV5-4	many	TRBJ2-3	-	CASSLGASTDTQYF	TGTGCCAGCAGCTTGGGAGCTAGCACAGATACGCAGTATTTT
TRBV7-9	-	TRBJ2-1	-	CASSFPQPNEQFF	TGTGCCAGCAGCTTCCCACAGCCAAATGAGCAGTTCTTC
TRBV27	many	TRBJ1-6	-	CASSLQYSVSALHF	TGTGCCAGCAGCTTACAGTATTCGGTCAGCGCCCTCCACTTT
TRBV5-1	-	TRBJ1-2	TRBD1	CASSLDGQGHGYTF	TGCGCCAGCAGCTTGGACGGACAGGGCCATGGCTACACCTTC
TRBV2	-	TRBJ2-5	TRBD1	CASSGGAETQYF	TGTGCCAGTTCAGGGGGCGCAGAGACCCAGTACTTC
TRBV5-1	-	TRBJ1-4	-	CASSSDRFNEKLFF	TGCGCCAGCAGCTCCGACAGGTTTAATGAAAAACTGTTTTTT
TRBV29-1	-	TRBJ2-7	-	CSVGAYYEQYF	TGCAGCGTTGGGGCCTACTACGAGCAGTACTTC
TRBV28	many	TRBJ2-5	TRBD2	CASSFPSGTIETQYF	TGTGCCAGCAGTTTCCCCTCTGGGACTATAGAGACCCAGTACTTC
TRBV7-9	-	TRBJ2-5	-	CASSPTEQETQYF	TGTGCCAGCAGCCCGACGGAGCAAGAGACCCAGTACTTC
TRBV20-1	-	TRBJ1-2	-	CSAITVRGYTF	TGCAGTGCTATTACCGTCCGTGGCTACACCTTC
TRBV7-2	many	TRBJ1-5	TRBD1	CASSPDRDQPQHF	TGTGCCAGCAGTCCGGACAGGGATCAGCCCCAGCATTTT
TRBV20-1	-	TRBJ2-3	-	CSARDLGEDTQYF	TGCAGTGCTAGAGATTTGGGGGAGGATACGCAGTATTTT
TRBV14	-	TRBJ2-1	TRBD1	CASSQVRTGINEQFF	TGTGCCAGCAGCCAAGTGAGGACAGGGATCAATGAGCAGTTCTTC
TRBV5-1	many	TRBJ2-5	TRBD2	CASSLGASGGETQYF	TGCGCCAGCAGCTTGGGGGCTAGCGGAGGAGAGACCCAGTACTTC
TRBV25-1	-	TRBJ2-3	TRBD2	CASRFSGSFTDTQYF	TGTGCCAGCAGGTTTAGCGGGAGCTTCACAGATACGCAGTATTTT
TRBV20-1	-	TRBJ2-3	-	CSAGKGEAGDTQYF	TGCAGTGCCGGCAAAGGGGAGGCGGGAGATACGCAGTATTTT
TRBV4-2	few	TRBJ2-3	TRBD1	CASSLRGQGASTDTQYF	TGTGCCAGCAGCCTGCGGGGCCAGGGGGCGAGCACAGATACGCAGTATTTT
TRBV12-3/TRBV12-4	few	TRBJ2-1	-	CASSKMGEQFF	TGTGCCAGCAGCAAAATGGGTGAGCAGTTCTTC
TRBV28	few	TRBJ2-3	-	CAYGSVDTQYF	TGTGCCTACGGGAGTGTGGATACGCAGTATTTT
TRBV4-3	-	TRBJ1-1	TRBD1	CASSQESGQYTEAFF	TGCGCCAGCAGCCAAGAATCGGGACAGTACACTGAAGCTTTCTTT
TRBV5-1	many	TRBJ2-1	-	CASTGAYNEQFF	TGCGCCAGCACCGGGGCCTACAATGAGCAGTTCTTC
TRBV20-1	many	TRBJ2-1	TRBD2	CSASTGLADGEQFF	TGCAGTGCTTCTACGGGACTAGCTGACGGTGAGCAGTTCTTC
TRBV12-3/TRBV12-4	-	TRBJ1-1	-	CASRITEAFF	TGTGCCAGCCGCATAACTGAAGCTTTCTTT
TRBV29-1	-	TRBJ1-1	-	CSVGRTAFNTEAFF	TGCAGCGTTGGACGGACAGCATTTAACACTGAAGCTTTCTTT
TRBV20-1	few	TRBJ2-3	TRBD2	CSARSLAGGGDTQYF	TGCAGTGCTAGATCCCTAGCGGGGGGCGGAGATACGCAGTATTTT
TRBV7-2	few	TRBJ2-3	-	CASSRAGGPSTDTQYF	TGTGCCAGCAGCAGAGCCGGGGGCCCCAGCACAGATACGCAGTATTTT
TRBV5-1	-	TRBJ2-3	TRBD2	CASTSGSLAVSTDTQYF	TGCGCCAGCACCTCGGGCAGCCTAGCGGTTAGCACAGATACGCAGTATTTT